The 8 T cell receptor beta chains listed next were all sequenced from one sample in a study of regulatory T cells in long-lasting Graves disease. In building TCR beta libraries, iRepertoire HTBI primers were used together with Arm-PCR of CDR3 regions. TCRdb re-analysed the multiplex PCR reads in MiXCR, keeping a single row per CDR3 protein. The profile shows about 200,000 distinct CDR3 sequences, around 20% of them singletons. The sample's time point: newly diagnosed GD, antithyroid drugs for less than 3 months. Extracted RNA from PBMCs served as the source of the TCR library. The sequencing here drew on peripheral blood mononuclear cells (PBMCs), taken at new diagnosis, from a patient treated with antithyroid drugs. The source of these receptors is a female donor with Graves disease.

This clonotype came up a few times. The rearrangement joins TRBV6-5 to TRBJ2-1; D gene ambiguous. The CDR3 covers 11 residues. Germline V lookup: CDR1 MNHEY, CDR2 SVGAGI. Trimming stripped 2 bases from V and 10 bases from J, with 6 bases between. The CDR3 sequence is CASSYGREQFF. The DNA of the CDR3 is TGTGCCAGCAGTTACGGAAGGGAGCAGTTCTTC.

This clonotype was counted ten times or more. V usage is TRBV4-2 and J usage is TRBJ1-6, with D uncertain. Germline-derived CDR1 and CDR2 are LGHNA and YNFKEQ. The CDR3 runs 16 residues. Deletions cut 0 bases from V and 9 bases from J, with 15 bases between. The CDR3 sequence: CASSQDERRVGSPLHF. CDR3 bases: TGTGCCAGCAGCCAAGATGAGAGGAGGGTGGGTTCACCCCTCCACTTT.

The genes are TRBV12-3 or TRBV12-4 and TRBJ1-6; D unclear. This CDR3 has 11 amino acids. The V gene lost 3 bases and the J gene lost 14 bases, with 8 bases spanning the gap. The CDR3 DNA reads TGTGCCAGCAGTTTCGCTAACACCCTCCACTTT. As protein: CASSFANTLHF.

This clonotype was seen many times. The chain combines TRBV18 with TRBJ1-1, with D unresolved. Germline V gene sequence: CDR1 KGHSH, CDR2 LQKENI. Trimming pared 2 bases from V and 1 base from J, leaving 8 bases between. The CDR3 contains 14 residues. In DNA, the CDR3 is TGTGCCAGCTCACCATTCCAGCAGAACACTGAAGCTTTCTTT. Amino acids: CASSPFQQNTEAFF. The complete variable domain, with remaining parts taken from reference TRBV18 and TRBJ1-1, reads NAGVMQNPRHLVRRRGQEARLRCSPMKGHSHVYWYRQLPEEGLKFMVYLQKENIIDESGMPKERFSAEFPKEGPSILRIQQVVRGDSAAYFCASSPFQQNTEAFFGQGTRLTVV.

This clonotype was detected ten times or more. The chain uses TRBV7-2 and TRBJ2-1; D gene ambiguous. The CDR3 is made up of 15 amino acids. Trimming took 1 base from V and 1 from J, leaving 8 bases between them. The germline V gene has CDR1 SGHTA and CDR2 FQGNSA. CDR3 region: CASSLEQISYNEQFF. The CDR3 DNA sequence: TGTGCCAGCAGCTTAGAACAGATATCCTACAATGAGCAGTTCTTC.

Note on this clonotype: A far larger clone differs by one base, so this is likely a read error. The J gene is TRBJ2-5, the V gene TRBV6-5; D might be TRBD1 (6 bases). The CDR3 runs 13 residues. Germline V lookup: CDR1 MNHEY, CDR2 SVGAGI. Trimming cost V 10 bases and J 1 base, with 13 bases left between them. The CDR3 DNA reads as TGTGCCACCAGAGGGACATTCCAAGAGACCCAGTACTTC. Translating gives CATRGTFQETQYF.

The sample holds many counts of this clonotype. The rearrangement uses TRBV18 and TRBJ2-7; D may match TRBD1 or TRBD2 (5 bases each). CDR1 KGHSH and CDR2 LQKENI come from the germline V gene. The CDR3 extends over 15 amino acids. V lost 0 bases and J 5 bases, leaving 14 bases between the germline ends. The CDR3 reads CASSPPAGSRDEQYF. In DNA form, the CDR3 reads TGTGCCAGCTCACCACCGGCAGGGTCGAGGGACGAGCAGTACTTC. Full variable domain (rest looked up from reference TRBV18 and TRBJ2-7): NAGVMQNPRHLVRRRGQEARLRCSPMKGHSHVYWYRQLPEEGLKFMVYLQKENIIDESGMPKERFSAEFPKEGPSILRIQQVVRGDSAAYFCASSPPAGSRDEQYFGPGTRLTVT.

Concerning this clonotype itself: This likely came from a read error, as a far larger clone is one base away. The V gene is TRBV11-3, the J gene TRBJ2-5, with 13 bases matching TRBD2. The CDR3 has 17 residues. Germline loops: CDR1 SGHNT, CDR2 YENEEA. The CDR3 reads CASSPPLTSGRDNEQLF. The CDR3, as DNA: TGTGCCAGCAGCCCCCCTCTTACTAGCGGGAGGGACAATGAGCAGCTCTTC. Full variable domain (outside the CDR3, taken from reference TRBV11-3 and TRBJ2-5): EAGVVQSPRYKIIEKKQPVAFWCNPISGHNTLYWYLQNLGQGPELLIRYENEEAVDDSQLPKDRFSAERLKGVDSTLKIQPAELGDSAVYLCASSPPLTSGRDNEQLFGPGTRLLVL.